This T cell receptor (beta chain) was documented in a study of blood T cell repertoires in COVID-19. Background on the study: T cells, B-cell-depleted T cells, or PBMCs supplied cDNA or gDNA.

The germline gives CDR1 MDHEN, CDR2 SYDVKM. The CDR3 is made up of 12 amino acids. Trimming pared 7 bases from V and 3 bases from J, leaving 8 bases between. In the source study's methods: Estimation of nucleated cell counts was performed using reference gene primer amplification. Clones were read by immunoSEQ multiplex PCR, and TCRdb kept only the in-frame ones, dropping some. That table is the source of V, J and clone size, and D and trimming were worked out from the DNA. Of roughly 150,000 clones detected, 80% to 90% appear once; the ten largest clones hold about a tenth. J is TRBJ2-3 and V is TRBV28, with D uncertain. The specimen sequenced was peripheral blood. The TCR sequence derives from a woman between 70 and 85 years old with COVID-19, enrolled during active disease. DNA of the CDR3: TGTGCCAGCACTCTCAGTACAGATACGCAGTATTTT. Its translation: CASTLSTDTQYF.